Listed here is a single T cell receptor (beta chain). Its recognized antigen is unknown. This sample stems from a study of cytomegalovirus exposure and HLA in healthy donors (dated by TCRdb to the late 2010s). Regarding the study in general: An earlier analysis of roughly 500 of the donors reported over 250 Gb of sequence data and 117 million unique TCR beta sequences obtained from about 179 million T cells. Of the roughly 390 genotyped donors, over 80% were placed in the genetic ancestry cluster associated with self-reported Caucasian donors. The study was designed to test whether signatures of past pathogen exposure could be identified by cataloging public T cell receptors. On average, roughly 240,000 unique TCR beta nucleotide sequences were sequenced per donor among a few hundred genotyped donors of the cohort, with 15% to 20% of those sequences being non-productive. In addition to the first cohort of 666 subjects, a separate validation cohort of 130 or so different subjects was used. An earlier analysis of approximately 580 of the donors used high-throughput TCR beta sequencing to judge whether each TCR beta V gene segment behaved as functional or pseudogenic. Every repertoire in the discovery cohort had been generated on one and the same sequencing platform. The T cell repertoires of some 670 subjects were profiled by immunosequencing and related to cytomegalovirus serostatus. Alongside the repertoire data, information on donor age, sex, ethnicity and CMV serostatus was compiled. To predict cytomegalovirus infection status, the study brought together high-throughput TCR immunosequencing, statistical association of individual TCRs with disease status, and machine learning. The number of donors typed differed by locus, with 629-630 for A, B, C, DRB1 and DQB1, around 560 for DQA1, 606 for DPA1, and some 450 for DPB1. Genome-wide SNP genotypes for about 65% of the roughly 670 donors were used in a later genetic analysis, which treated that subset as a discovery cohort. HLA typing included class I and class II loci at four-digit resolution. Several DR-DQ haplotypes were treated as single units for association and clustering because of strong linkage in the cohort. In the later analysis, no new phenotypic data were used to find candidate immune exposures; instead, reliance was placed on TCR beta sequences and their occurrence across donors. Approximately 300 gigabases of sequencing data and around 80 million unique TCR sequences made up an early release that covered approximately 650 HLA-typed donors. A later analysis re-analyzed previously published TCR beta repertoires from about 600 donors and added high-resolution HLA genotyping to study TCR occurrence patterns.

What the research found in general, with its limitations: In a later analysis, HLA-associated TCR beta chains showed more clonal expansion and lower generation probabilities than non-associated chains that were equally common. Most TCR sequences were observed very rarely across donors, whereas some public TCRs were present in many individuals. Because HLA typing was unavailable for some donors at each locus, only the typed subset was used in association tests. In a later analysis, TCR association rates were found to vary across HLA loci, with the most associated TCRs seen for DRB1 alleles and the fewest for HLA-C alleles. A total of 150 or so TCR beta chains were listed by the study as associated with cytomegalovirus. According to the authors, the approach could potentially be generalized to other disease states and immunological phenotypes. A later analysis associated 16,951 TCR beta sequences with specific HLA alleles at a false discovery rate of 0.05. A later genetic analysis associated a missense DCLRE1C variant with V-gene and J-gene trimming of TCR beta chains, and an independent cohort replicated the association. In an earlier analysis of about 600 of the donors, most TCR beta V segments appeared in productive rearrangements about 90% or about 30% of the time, broadly matching IMGT annotations. Linkage disequilibrium might explain the correlated functional status among segregating V segments, but an unknown experimental factor could not be ruled out. When HLA alleles, especially DR and DQ, strongly co-occurred, TCR associations were difficult to assign to individual alleles. Only TCR beta chains were sequenced in this cohort, and the absence of alpha or paired-chain data limited detectable features. A further reported finding was that TCR beta sequences accurately predicted the HLA-A and HLA-B alleles for most subjects in the first cohort. A few of the identified cytomegalovirus-associated TCR beta chains were confirmed in vitro to be specific for cytomegalovirus antigens. Several of the top co-occurrence clusters appeared to be linked to parvovirus B19, influenza, CMV and Epstein-Barr virus, according to a later analysis. In a later genetic analysis, fewer N-insertions in productive TCRs were reported among donors in an Asian-associated ancestry cluster than the roughly 700-donor mean. A group of highly shared sequence variants was considered likely to be a technical artifact of the sequencing pipeline. Most CMV-associated TCR beta chains appeared to be HLA-restricted in a later analysis, and the HLA associations seemed to be driven largely by CMV exposure. Sequencing depth was assumed to be roughly uniform across donors in the presence/absence analyses, though that assumption may not hold. The earlier analysis of around 600 of the donors excluded seventeen rarely observed V segments, including chromosome 9 orphons, because counts were too low. For the cohort, immune exposure information was limited to CMV serostatus. The classifier was reported to diagnose cytomegalovirus status with high specificity and sensitivity in both the original cohort and the validation cohort.

The cohort comprised approximately 700 healthy bone marrow donors. All cohort members were sampled while nominally healthy, although unrecorded immune exposures were likely present. The donor tested CMV seronegative and was one of the 352 seronegative cohort members. A peripheral blood sample was collected from each donor, and TCR beta sequencing was performed on peripheral blood mononuclear cells. The Qiagen DNeasy Blood Extraction Kit was used to extract genomic DNA from the blood cell samples. Library preparation used the immunoSEQ multiplex PCR assay. The multiplex PCR relied on a mix of 60 forward primers for TCR Vbeta segments and 13 reverse primers for TCR Jbeta segments. The CDR3 region of rearranged TCR beta genes was amplified from genomic DNA by a multiplex PCR assay. Amplified TCR beta libraries were sequenced as 87-base-pair reads on the Illumina HiSeq System. The original methods were these. In a later analysis, 77 million or so unique TCR beta chains were counted across the approximately 640 repertoires, and roughly 11 million of these chains were shared by at least two donors. Raw reads were error-corrected and collapsed into unique sequences by a nearest-neighbor algorithm in which closely related sequences were merged to remove PCR and sequencing errors. CDR3 sequences were aligned to IMGT reference sequences to assign V, D and J gene segments. For a sequence to be retained, at least a six-nucleotide match to both a V gene segment and a J gene segment was required. Rearrangements were called productive when the CDR3 lacked stop codons and stayed in frame with V and J; all others were non-productive. Following IMGT convention, CDR3 was defined as the stretch from the second conserved V-encoded cysteine up to the conserved J-encoded phenylalanine. Sequences without an unambiguous match to a single V gene segment were excluded from the earlier analysis of about 600 of the donors. An earlier analysis of 587 of the donors called V segments functional above 56.7% productive rearrangements and segregating when the between-donor standard deviation exceeded 5%. A statistical classification framework was developed to diagnose cytomegalovirus status using the catalog of TCR beta chain sequences. In a later analysis, V and J genes were assigned by comparing TCR nucleotide sequences against IMGT/GENE-DB human TR gene sequences. Using the TCRdist pipeline, a later analysis assigned CDR3 sequences along with most-parsimonious VDJ recombination scenarios. In a later analysis, each TCR beta chain was defined by its CDR3 amino acid sequence together with its V-gene family, and reads without a unique V-gene family were excluded. As a way to deal with suspected cross-contamination and a sequencing artifact, a later analysis dropped 500 to 700 nucleotide sequences that were highly shared and had low generation probability. For each public chain, a later analysis derived a clonal expansion index from normalized ranks of inferred template counts within each repertoire. Generation probabilities in a later analysis came from a VDJ recombination model fitted to out-of-frame rearrangements, and those results were checked against IGoR. A later analysis scored TCR-TCR, TCR-HLA and TCR-CMV co-occurrence with hypergeometric tests, applying a repertoire-size bias correction to TCR pairs. In a later analysis, false discovery rates were estimated by permuting HLA or CMV assignments 20 times. In a later analysis, co-occurring TCRs were grouped using DBSCAN, with TCRdist sequence similarity added in when clustering inside HLA-allele-positive subsets. Repertoires with fewer than 30,000 or more than 120,000 public chains, plus five repertoires with anomalous nucleotide sharing, were excluded from co-occurrence clustering. The table comes from immuneACCESS by way of TCRdb, which keeps in-frame sequences with V and J called. Part of the clones is missing from these tables; in studies checked, under half for an unresolved V gene and the rest for unknown reasons. Clone size and V and J calls were adopted from that table, with D and trimming inferred from the DNA. The sample table holds about 100,000 clones. The ten top clones hold 0.55% to 0.6% of the sample.

The TCR originated in a man aged 45-65 years in good health and CMV-seronegative. The sequenced sample consisted of PBMCs.

CDR3 sequence: CASAQQAYYGYTF. The sequenced DNA: TGTGCCAGCGCGCAACAGGCCTACTATGGCTACACCTTC. Recombination connected TRBV27 to TRBJ1-2; the D region possibly corresponds to TRBD1 (5 bases align). The germline ends are 13 bases apart after V is trimmed by 8 bases and J by 3 bases. Its CDR3 holds 13 amino acids, cysteine through phenylalanine. CDR3 DNA is the only sequence kept; it has 39 bases, read in frame from the first base. Sequences MNHEY (CDR1) and SMNVEV (CDR2) are obtained from the germline V gene (reference sequence).